This T cell receptor beta chain was recorded in a study of cytomegalovirus exposure and HLA in healthy donors. Study in general: Some 180 million T cells yielded 100 million or so unique TCR beta sequences in earlier analysis.

CDR3 length equals 11 residues. Germline CDR1 LNHDA, CDR2 SQIVND (reference sequence). The V end lost 8 bases, the J end lost 4 bases, and 8 bases lay between the germline ends. With regard to this clone: Its antigen is currently unknown.

The PCR made use of 60 Vbeta and 13 Jbeta primers. Here immunoSEQ multiplex PCR was the method, and the copy in TCRdb shows in-frame clones only, minus some. This sample yields tens of thousands of clones, of which approximately 84% are seen a single time; approximately 3% belongs to the top ten. Overall study results and limits: A missense DCLRE1C variant was associated with V- and J-gene trimming of TCR beta chains in a later analysis, and an independent cohort replicated the association. The study listed 164 cytomegalovirus-associated TCR beta chains. About 87% or about 30% of the time was how often most TCR beta V segments were productive, according to an earlier analysis.

This clonotype originated in a man over 45 in good health and CMV-seronegative. The chain combines TRBV19 with TRBJ1-1; D remains unclear. Sequencing was performed on PBMCs. The CDR3 bases are TGTGCCAGTTCCATCGGCACTGAAGCTTTCTTT. Protein sequence: CASSIGTEAFF.